This TCR beta chain was sequenced in a study of OX40 agonist ivuxolimab in advanced cancers. Findings and limits, study-wide: Some patients who did not respond also had low normalized T-cell clonal expansion. Relative to CD4+ cells, CD8+ T cells on average had more expanded clones.

The CDR3 consists of 14 residues. Trimming took 6 bases from V and 5 from J, leaving 14 bases between them. Germline values: CDR1 WNHNN, CDR2 SYGVQD (reference sequence). About this clone itself: The target antigen is unknown.

Profiled with immunoSEQ multiplex PCR; TCRdb holds only in-frame clones, not every one. The repertoire includes about 19,000 clones, roughly 88% of them detected once, and roughly 49% sits in the top ten. The source of this sequence is an adult with an advanced solid tumor such as melanoma, head and neck, liver or kidney cancer. The chain couples TRBV10-1 to TRBJ2-1, with D unclear. The specimen comprised CD4+ or CD8+ T cells sorted from blood, sampled in a trial of the OX40 agonist ivuxolimab. The CDR3 protein is CASSMLGGDNEQFF. DNA for the CDR3: TGCGCCAGCAGCATGCTCGGTGGGGACAATGAGCAGTTCTTC.